The 15 T cell receptor beta chains below come from one sample, sequenced in a study of blood T cell repertoires in COVID-19. Sequencing used immunoSEQ multiplex PCR; TCRdb keeps in-frame clones, though not all of them. In the table there are 250,000 or so clones, 75% to 95% of which are singletons. Sample: PBMCs or T cells enriched from blood (not recorded which). The receptors come from a man between 40 and 49 years old who had been exposed to COVID-19.

This chain uses TRBV18 with TRBJ2-3; D call uncertain. CDR3 length: 13 residues. The germline gives CDR1 KGHSH, CDR2 LQKENI. Trimming removed 4 bases at V and 2 bases at J, with 7 bases between. This CDR3 reads CASSLRDTDTQYF. The CDR3 DNA reads TGTGCCAGCTCACTAAGAGACACAGATACGCAGTATTTT.

Concerning this clone: The junction does not match germline at one end; this may be a read error. The chain links TRBV7-7 to TRBJ2-7; a weak D match, TRBD1 (6 bases). The CDR3 is made up of 17 amino acids. Germline loops: CDR1 SSHAT, CDR2 FNYEAQ (reference sequence). CDR3 region: CASSPHEDRRRAYEQYF. The CDR3 DNA reads as TGTGCTAGCAGCCCTCACGAGGACAGACGTAGAGCCTACGAGCAGTACTTC.

The chain links TRBV10-3 to TRBJ1-2; 8 bases fit TRBD1. This CDR3 comprises 15 residues. V shed 4 bases, J shed 1 base, and the junction held 5 bases outside the gene matches. Germline CDR1 reads ENHRY; CDR2 reads SYGVKD. The CDR3 coding sequence is TGTGCCATCAGTGGTGGGACAGGCAGTAACTATGGCTACACCTTC. This codes for CAISGGTGSNYGYTF.

This sequence joins TRBV28 and TRBJ2-1, with D possibly being TRBD2 (7 bases). The V and J ends lost 2 bases and 0 bases respectively, with 14 bases between them. CDR3 length: 17 amino acids. Germline-derived CDR1 and CDR2 are MDHEN and SYDVKM. CDR3 loop: CASSLGGAVSSYNEQFF. CDR3 in DNA: TGTGCCAGCAGTTTAGGGGGGGCAGTAAGCTCCTACAATGAGCAGTTCTTC.

The table lists this clone with a count of one. CDR3 loop: CASSLGTVDEQYF. The CDR3 DNA follows: TGTGCCAGCAGCCTGGGGACAGTCGACGAGCAGTACTTC. V gene TRBV6-6 combines with J gene TRBJ2-7, with 7 bases identical to TRBD1. Germline CDR1 and CDR2: MNHNY and SVGAGI (reference sequence). The length of the CDR3 is 13 residues. The J segment lost 5 bases and the V segment lost 6 bases, leaving 7 bases of the junction unmatched.

V is TRBV28 and J is TRBJ2-1; 7 positions match TRBD2. Germline-derived CDR1 and CDR2 are MDHEN and SYDVKM. This CDR3 region has 17 residues. V lost 4 bases and J lost 0; bases outside the gene matches: 9. CDR3 bases: TGTGCCAGCAGTTACCCGACTAGCATGAGCTCCTACAATGAGCAGTTCTTC. Amino acids: CASSYPTSMSSYNEQFF.

V usage is TRBV2 and J usage is TRBJ2-7; 15 positions match TRBD2. The CDR3 extends over 18 amino acids. With V trimmed by 6 bases and J by 0 bases, 9 bases remained unmatched. Germline CDR1 and CDR2: SNHLY and FYNNEI. CDR3 protein: CASRWRTSGRADSYEQYF. CDR3 coding DNA: TGTGCCAGCAGGTGGAGGACTAGCGGGAGGGCCGACTCCTACGAGCAGTACTTC.

This chain uses TRBV5-4 with TRBJ1-1; D is unclear. Germline CDR1 SGHNT, CDR2 YYREEE (reference sequence). V lost 0 bases and J 5 bases, leaving 8 bases between the germline ends. This CDR3 contains 13 residues. CDR3 in DNA: TGTGCCAGCAGCTTGGAGCTTTGGACTGAAGCTTTCTTT. Amino acids: CASSLELWTEAFF.

The chain joins TRBV7-9 to TRBJ1-1; TRBD1 matches 7 bases. V trimming: 5 bases; J trimming: 4 bases; junction bases outside the gene matches: 1. This CDR3 contains 12 residues. Germline V gives CDR1 SEHNR, CDR2 FQNEAQ (reference sequence). CDR3 coding DNA: TGTGCCAGCAGCCAGGGGGGCACTGAAGCTTTCTTT. The encoded protein is CASSQGGTEAFF.

The chain uses TRBV7-2 and TRBJ1-5; TRBD1 agrees at 7 bases. The CDR3 length is 15 residues. J was trimmed by 0 bases and V by 6 bases; bases with no gene match: 5. Per the germline V gene, CDR1 is SGHTA and CDR2 is FQGNSA. CDR3 sequence: CASRDREISNQPQHF. DNA of the CDR3: TGTGCCAGCAGAGACAGGGAGATTAGCAATCAGCCCCAGCATTTT. Combining the CDR3 with reference TRBV7-2 and TRBJ1-5 gives the whole variable domain GAGVSQSPSNKVTEKGKDVELRCDPISGHTALYWYRQSLGQGLEFLIYFQGNSAPDKSGLPSDRFSAERTGGSVSTLTIQRTQQEDSAVYLCASRDREISNQPQHFGDGTRLSIL.

The V call is TRBV28, the J call TRBJ2-3, with 8 bases matching TRBD2. The germline V gene encodes CDR1 MDHEN and CDR2 SYDVKM. After removal of 2 bases from V and 1 base from J, the junction contained 8 bases not matched to a gene. The CDR3 extends over 17 amino acids. CDR3 region: CASSLPPGTRGTDTQYF. CDR3 nucleotides: TGTGCCAGCAGTTTACCCCCCGGGACTAGAGGCACAGATACGCAGTATTTT.

This chain uses TRBV9 with TRBJ2-2, with TRBD1 identical over 7 bases. With 3 bases clipped from V and 4 bases from J, the junction kept 9 bases outside the gene matches. Germline CDR1 reads SGDLS; CDR2 reads YYNGEE. This CDR3 contains 16 residues. As DNA, the CDR3 is TGTGCCAGCAGCGGGCGACAGGGTATAGGCACCGGGGAGCTGTTTTTT. As protein: CASSGRQGIGTGELFF.

The gene calls are TRBV5-1 and TRBJ1-3, with D tentatively TRBD1 (6 bases). There are 15 residues in the CDR3. CDR1 is SGHRS and CDR2 is YFSETQ in the germline V gene. The V end lost 4 bases, the J end lost 4 bases, and 15 bases lay between the germline ends. The DNA for the CDR3 is TGCGCCAGCAGCCAAACAGGGACAATCGGAAACACCATATATTTT. Its translation: CASSQTGTIGNTIYF.

J is TRBJ1-6 and V is TRBV24-1; D possibly corresponds to TRBD1 (6 bases). The CDR3 totals 14 residues. Germline CDR1 KGHDR, CDR2 SFDVKD. V dropped 7 bases and J dropped 9 bases, with 15 bases sitting between them. The CDR3, as DNA: TGTGCCACCAGCCAAGGGACATCGAGTTCACCCCTCCACTTT. This encodes CATSQGTSSSPLHF.

V gene TRBV18 combines with J gene TRBJ2-7; no clear D. The germline CDR1 and CDR2 sequences are KGHSH and LQKENI. The CDR3 is 12 residues long. Between the trimmed V and J ends, which lost 2 bases and 5 bases, there was a span of 7 bases. The CDR3 nucleotides read TGTGCCAGCTCACCATCGTTCGACGAGCAGTACTTC. This translates into CASSPSFDEQYF. Variable domain in full (rest from reference TRBV18 and TRBJ2-7): NAGVMQNPRHLVRRRGQEARLRCSPMKGHSHVYWYRQLPEEGLKFMVYLQKENIIDESGMPKERFSAEFPKEGPSILRIQQVVRGDSAAYFCASSPSFDEQYFGPGTRLTVT.